This T cell receptor (beta chain) was found in a study of T cell responses to AZD1222 COVID-19 vaccine. Of note for this clone: Its target is unknown. Additional DNA sequences in this sample encode the identical CDR3.

Notes on the study in general: Every sample of the repertoires postdated the peak T cell response.

The table came from immunoSEQ multiplex PCR; TCRdb's copy has only in-frame clones and leaves some out. The data show approximately 150,000 clones, 90% to 95% seen once. Germline V gene sequence: CDR1 LNHDA, CDR2 SQIVND (reference sequence). Trimming shortened V by 4 bases and J by 2 bases, and 0 bases separated the two germline ends. The CDR3 has 11 residues. This TCR came from an adult who had recovered from COVID-19. This chain joins TRBV19 and TRBJ2-1, with no clear D. Sample: peripheral blood, taken after recovery from COVID-19. The CDR3 DNA is TGTGCCAGTAGTACCTACAATGAGCAGTTCTTC. It translates to CASSTYNEQFF.